The TCR beta chain described here comes from a study of blood T cell repertoires in COVID-19. Looking at the study overall: There were acute and convalescent COVID-19 samples, and they came from the United States, Italy and Spain. Nucleic acid was either cDNA or gDNA, and it came from T cells, B-cell-depleted T cells, or PBMCs.

Original data processing: Reference gene primer amplification gave estimated nucleated cell counts. Repertoires were generated with immunoSEQ multiplex PCR, while TCRdb's copy carries only in-frame clones and drops some. V and J calls and clone size are copied from that table; D and trimming were computed from the DNA. The data hold 85,000 to 130,000 clones, with about 91% observed a single time. The J segment lost 4 bases and the V segment lost 5 bases, leaving 7 bases of the junction unmatched. CDR1 is MDHEN and CDR2 is SYDVKM in the germline V gene. The CDR3 length is 14 residues. The sequenced material came from peripheral blood. The receptor was isolated from a human donor in a cohort sampled during active COVID-19. J is TRBJ2-7 and V is TRBV28; 8 nucleotides match TRBD1. CDR3 region: CASSPRQGSYEQYF. CDR3 DNA sequence: TGTGCCAGCAGTCCCCGACAGGGGTCGTACGAGCAGTACTTC. The whole variable domain, remainder taken from reference TRBV28 and TRBJ2-7, is DVKVTQSSRYLVKRTGEKVFLECVQDMDHENMFWYRQDPGLGLRLIYFSYDVKMKEKGDIPEGYSVSREKKERFSLILESASTNQTSMYLCASSPRQGSYEQYFGPGTRLTVT.